Listed below are T cell receptor beta chains from one sample, sequenced in a study of T cells after yellow fever vaccination. TCRdb re-called the 5' RACE reads through MiXCR, storing one row per CDR3 protein. Found here are about 50,000 distinct CDR3 sequences, roughly 6.9% of them singletons; the top ten hold about 40%. The sequences come from CD8+ T cells sorted from PBMCs, collected on the day of the first yellow fever vaccination. These receptor sequences come from a man younger than 30 who received the YFV17D yellow fever vaccine. Each CDR3 is given with its conserved first and last residue. The D gene is left open where the match is weak. The size field is filled for only some rows; it gives once, few, many or a size class.

abundance,v_gene,d_gene,j_gene,CDR3aa,CDR3nt
many,TRBV3-1,-,TRBJ2-5,CASSQDGNRQETQYF,TGTGCCAGCAGCCAAGACGGGAACAGACAAGAGACCCAGTACTTC
-,TRBV2,TRBD2,TRBJ2-2,CTRSSNSAAGGYTGELFF,TGTACCCGCAGCTCTAATTCCGCTGCGGGGGGTTACACCGGGGAGCTGTTTTTT
few,TRBV6-5,TRBD1,TRBJ1-2,CASSYRTGSYTF,TGTGCCAGCAGTTACAGGACAGGGTCCTACACCTTC
-,TRBV4-1,-,TRBJ2-1,CASSQGSGNEQFF,TGCGCCAGCAGCCAAGGCTCGGGGAATGAGCAGTTCTTC
-,TRBV6-1,TRBD2,TRBJ2-3,CASSLGLGSGGYNTQYF,TGTGCCAGCAGCCTGGGGCTAGGGAGCGGGGGGTATAATACGCAGTATTTT
few,TRBV4-1,-,TRBJ2-1,CASSQEPGSSYNEQFF,TGCGCCAGCAGCCAAGAACCGGGGAGCTCCTACAATGAGCAGTTCTTC
many,TRBV6-5,-,TRBJ1-4,CASSYGAQAHEKLFF,TGTGCCAGCAGTTATGGGGCGCAGGCTCATGAAAAACTGTTTTTT
many,TRBV21-1,-,TRBJ2-5,CASSPKEGPGEETQYF,TGTGCCAGCAGCCCCAAAGAGGGCCCGGGGGAAGAGACCCAGTACTTC
-,TRBV7-6,-,TRBJ2-7,CASTGTPGTYEQYF,TGTGCCAGCACCGGGACACCCGGAACCTACGAGCAGTACTTC
-,TRBV10-2,-,TRBJ2-1,CASSGQGGYNEQFF,TGCGCCAGCAGCGGTCAGGGAGGCTACAATGAGCAGTTCTTC
few,TRBV4-3,TRBD1,TRBJ2-7,CASSQEADRGYEQYF,TGCGCCAGCAGCCAAGAGGCGGACAGGGGTTACGAGCAGTACTTC
few,TRBV5-1,-,TRBJ2-3,CASSLSSGTDTQYF,TGCGCCAGCAGCTTATCTAGCGGCACAGATACGCAGTATTTT
-,TRBV7-2,-,TRBJ2-3,CASSLAPGGGGSTDTQYF,TGTGCCAGCAGCTTAGCTCCTGGAGGGGGGGGGAGCACAGATACGCAGTATTTT
many,TRBV12-3/TRBV12-4,-,TRBJ1-4,CASSIAGTPFSEKLFF,TGTGCCAGCAGCATAGCCGGGACCCCATTCAGTGAAAAACTGTTTTTT
many,TRBV6-1,-,TRBJ2-2,CASSAVTWGTGELFF,TGTGCCAGCAGCGCCGTCACATGGGGCACCGGGGAGCTGTTTTTT